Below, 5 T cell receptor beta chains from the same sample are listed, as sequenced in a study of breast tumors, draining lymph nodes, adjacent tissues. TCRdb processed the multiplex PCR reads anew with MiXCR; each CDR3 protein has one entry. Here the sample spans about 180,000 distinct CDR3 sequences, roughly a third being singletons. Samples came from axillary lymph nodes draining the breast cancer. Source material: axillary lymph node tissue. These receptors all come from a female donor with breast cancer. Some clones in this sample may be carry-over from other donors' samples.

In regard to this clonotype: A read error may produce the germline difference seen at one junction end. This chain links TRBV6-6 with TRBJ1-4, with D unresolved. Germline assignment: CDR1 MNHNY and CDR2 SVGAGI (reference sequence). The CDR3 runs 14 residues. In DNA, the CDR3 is TGTGCCAGCAGTCACTCTTTGGTGGGGGAAAAACTGTTTTTT. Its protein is CASSHSLVGEKLFF.

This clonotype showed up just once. The CDR3 is CASSEGQAGGETQYF. CDR3 in DNA: TGCGCCAGCAGTGAAGGTCAGGCGGGGGGCGAGACCCAGTACTTC. The V call is TRBV10-1, the J call TRBJ2-5; 8 nucleotides agree with TRBD2. The germline V gene encodes CDR1 WNHNN and CDR2 SYGVQD (reference sequence). With V trimmed by 3 bases and J by 5 bases, 8 bases remained unmatched. This CDR3 contains 15 residues.

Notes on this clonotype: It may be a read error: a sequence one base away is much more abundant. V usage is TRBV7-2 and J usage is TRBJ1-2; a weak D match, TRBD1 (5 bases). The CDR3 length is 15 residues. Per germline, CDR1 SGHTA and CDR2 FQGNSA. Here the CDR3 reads CASSLEVRADYGYPF. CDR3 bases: TGTGCCAGCAGCTTAGAGGTCAGGGCAGACTATGGCTACCCCTTC. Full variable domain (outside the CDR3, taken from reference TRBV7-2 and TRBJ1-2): GAGVSQSPSNKVTEKGKDVELRCDPISGHTALYWYRQSLGQGLEFLIYFQGNSAPDKSGLPSDRFSAERTGGSVSTLTIQRTQQEDSAVYLCASSLEVRADYGYPFGSGTRLTVV.

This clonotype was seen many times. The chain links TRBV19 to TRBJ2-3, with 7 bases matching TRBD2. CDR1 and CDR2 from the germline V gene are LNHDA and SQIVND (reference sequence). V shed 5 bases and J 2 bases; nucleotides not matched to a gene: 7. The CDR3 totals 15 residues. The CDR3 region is CASSPTAGPTDTQYF. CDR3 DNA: TGTGCCAGTAGTCCGACAGCGGGACCCACAGATACGCAGTATTTT.

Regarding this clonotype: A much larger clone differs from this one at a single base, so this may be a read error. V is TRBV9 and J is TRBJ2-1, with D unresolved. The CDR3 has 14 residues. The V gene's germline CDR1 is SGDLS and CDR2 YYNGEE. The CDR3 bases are TGTGCCAGCAGCCCTGATTTGGTTGCCAATGGGCAGTTCTTC. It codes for CASSPDLVANGQFF.